This T cell receptor beta chain was retrieved from a study of blood T cell repertoires in COVID-19. The overall study: Samples taken during acute and convalescent COVID-19 were collected in the United States, Italy and Spain.

This CDR3 spans 16 amino acids. Germline-derived CDR1 and CDR2 are MDHEN and SYDVKM. With V trimmed by 3 bases and J by 4 bases, 8 bases remained unmatched. Cohorts were assigned according to the clinical history that participants reported. Either two negative PCRs, clearance, or symptom resolution qualified Cohort 3 donors as recovered. This clone was recorded only once. Per the original methods: Cell counts per sample came from amplifying reference gene primers. Assay used: immunoSEQ multiplex PCR; TCRdb lists only in-frame clones, some missing. That table gives V, J and clone size, and the DNA gave D and trimming. The sample shows about 270,000 clones, roughly nine tenths of them seen only once.

This TCR was recovered from a woman aged 55-69 years who had recovered from COVID-19. The V call is TRBV28, the J call TRBJ2-3; 9 bases map to TRBD1. The sample comprised PBMCs or T cells enriched from blood (not recorded which). The CDR3, as DNA: TGTGCCAGCAGTTTCCTTGGGACAGGGATGGCAGATACGCAGTATTTT. Translating it yields CASSFLGTGMADTQYF.